What follows are 3 T cell receptor beta chains derived from one specimen sequenced in a study of blood T cell repertoires in COVID-19. Profiled with immunoSEQ multiplex PCR; TCRdb holds only in-frame clones, not every one. The data show some 80,000 clones, roughly 80% seen once. Sample: peripheral blood. The receptors shown here come from a woman aged 70-85 years with acute or convalescent COVID-19.

The rearrangement joins TRBV7-7 to TRBJ2-5; 7 positions match TRBD1. V was clipped by 5 bases and J by 4 bases; unmatched bases: 4. Germline V lookup: CDR1 SSHAT, CDR2 FNYEAQ (reference sequence). The CDR3 totals 13 residues. The CDR3: CASSHNRGETQYF. The CDR3 DNA is TGTGCCAGCAGCCATAACAGGGGAGAGACCCAGTACTTC.

The gene calls are TRBV6-5 and TRBJ1-4; 7 bases line up with TRBD1. Trimming removed 4 bases from V and 0 bases from J; junction bases left unmatched: 5. The CDR3 has 16 residues. Germline V gene data show CDR1 as MNHEY and CDR2 as SVGAGI. This chain's CDR3 is CASSFLGQPTNEKLFF. The CDR3 DNA is TGTGCCAGCAGTTTTTTGGGACAGCCAACTAATGAAAAACTGTTTTTT.

This rearrangement joins TRBV20-1 to TRBJ1-5; 12 bases map to TRBD1. Germline V lookup: CDR1 DFQATT, CDR2 SNEGSKA (reference sequence). The V segment lost 3 bases and the J segment 4 bases; nucleotides outside the gene matches: 10. The CDR3 contains 17 residues. The CDR3 here is CSASFSGTGGTNQPQHF. Here the CDR3 DNA reads TGCAGTGCTAGTTTTTCCGGGACAGGGGGCACGAATCAGCCCCAGCATTTT.